One sample yielded the 23 T cell receptor beta chains listed below, sequenced in a study of vaccination effects on CD4 cells after COVID-19. No cognate antigen is known for these TCRs. Here immunoSEQ multiplex PCR was the method, and the copy in TCRdb shows in-frame clones only, minus some. Counted here are 55,000 to 70,000 clones, roughly 76% occurring once; the ten biggest clones make up more than 2%. Using viral peptide pools, the ViraFEST assay grew out antigen-specific CD4+ T cells prior to sequencing. Isolation of CD4+ T cells took place after about 10 days of culture. Sequenced here: CD4+ T cells from PBMCs cultured with HCoV-229E spike peptides, sampled before COVID-19 vaccination. The receptors stem from a human donor who received a COVID-19 vaccine.

The rearrangement links TRBV7-8 to TRBJ1-2; TRBD1 might be the D (5 bases). Germline V lookup: CDR1 SGHVS, CDR2 FQNEAQ. CDR3 length: 20 residues. Trimming removed 2 bases from V and 2 bases from J, with 27 bases in between. In DNA form, the CDR3 reads TGTGCCAGCAGCTTATACCCGGGGACGGGGGGTCGGGGCCTGAACTATGGCTACACCTTC. Translated, it gives CASSLYPGTGGRGLNYGYTF. The complete variable domain, with remaining parts taken from reference TRBV7-8 and TRBJ1-2, reads GAGVSQSPRYKVAKRGQDVALRCDPISGHVSLFWYQQALGQGPEFLTYFQNEAQLDKSGLPSDRFFAERPEGSVSTLKIQRTQQEDSAVYLCASSLYPGTGGRGLNYGYTFGSGTRLTVV.

The V call is TRBV7-2, the J call TRBJ1-1, with no clear D. The CDR3 has 15 amino acids. Between the trimmed V and J ends, which lost 3 bases and 5 bases, there was a span of 16 bases. Germline V gives CDR1 SGHTA, CDR2 FQGNSA. In DNA, the CDR3 is TGTGCCAGCAGCTTTAAAGGGAATCTTGCGACTGAAGCTTTCTTT. Translated, it gives CASSFKGNLATEAFF.

The rearrangement links TRBV14 to TRBJ1-1; D gene unclear. V dropped 4 bases and J dropped 3 bases, with 6 bases sitting between them. The CDR3 has 12 residues. Germline V lookup: CDR1 SGHDN, CDR2 FVKESK. CDR3 nucleotides: TGTGCCAGCAGCCGCGGGTACACTGAAGCTTTCTTT. This gives the protein CASSRGYTEAFF.

V gene TRBV7-9 combines with J gene TRBJ2-3, with 8 bases lining up with TRBD2. The CDR3 covers 16 residues. V lost 5 bases and J lost 0; bases outside the gene matches: 7. Germline values: CDR1 SEHNR, CDR2 FQNEAQ (reference sequence). The CDR3 region has the DNA TGTGCCAGCAGCGGGTCGGGGGGGTCTAGCACAGATACGCAGTATTTT. Translating gives CASSGSGGSSTDTQYF. Complete variable domain (other parts from reference TRBV7-9 and TRBJ2-3): DTGVSQNPRHKITKRGQNVTFRCDPISEHNRLYWYRQTLGQGPEFLTYFQNEAQLEKSRLLSDRFSAERPKGSFSTLEIQRTEQGDSAMYLCASSGSGGSSTDTQYFGPGTRLTVL.

The chain carries TRBV11-3 and TRBJ1-5; tentatively, D is TRBD1 (6 bases). V lost 5 bases and J lost 4, with 18 bases in between. Germline CDR1 and CDR2: SGHNT and YENEEA. CDR3 length equals 16 residues. The CDR3 DNA reads TGTGCCAGCAGCCCCCGGTGGAGCAGGGGTAATCAGCCCCAGCATTTT. Amino acids: CASSPRWSRGNQPQHF.

The V gene is TRBV24-1, the J gene TRBJ2-2, with 7 bases identical to TRBD2. Germline CDR1 reads KGHDR; CDR2 reads SFDVKD. The CDR3 is 15 residues long. J lost 1 base, V lost 4 bases, and 2 bases had no gene match. The CDR3 nucleotides are TGTGCCACCAGTGACCCGGGAGGGAACACCGGGGAGCTGTTTTTT. Its translation: CATSDPGGNTGELFF.

V usage is TRBV5-1 and J usage is TRBJ1-1, with D unclear. The CDR3 loop spans 14 amino acids. CDR1 is SGHRS and CDR2 is YFSETQ in the germline V gene. Trimming removed 5 bases from V and 3 bases from J, with 14 bases in between. The chain's CDR3 is CASSPSPDYTEAFF. DNA for the CDR3: TGCGCCAGCAGTCCTTCCCCGGATTACACTGAAGCTTTCTTT.

The V call is TRBV4-1, the J call TRBJ2-1; 12 bases are a match to TRBD2. V dropped 6 bases and J dropped 9; count of bases not matched to a gene: 12. This CDR3 is 16 amino acids long. The germline V gene has CDR1 MGHRA and CDR2 YSYEKL. In DNA form, the CDR3 reads TGCGCCAGCAGACCTATAGGGACTAGCGGGCGGGGTGAGCAGTTCTTC. As protein: CASRPIGTSGRGEQFF.

The V and J genes are TRBV11-2 and TRBJ2-5, with TRBD2 matching 12 bases. The CDR3 is 17 amino acids. CDR1 SGHAT and CDR2 FQNNGV come from the germline V gene. V lost 1 base, J lost 6 bases, and 9 bases stayed unmatched. CDR3 region: CASSLVSSGGVRQTQYF. CDR3 nucleotide sequence: TGTGCCAGCAGCTTAGTCTCTAGCGGGGGGGTCCGGCAGACCCAGTACTTC. The entire variable domain, with the rest obtained from reference TRBV11-2 and TRBJ2-5, is as follows: EAGVAQSPRYKIIEKRQSVAFWCNPISGHATLYWYQQILGQGPKLLIQFQNNGVVDDSQLPKDRFSAERLKGVDSTLKIQPAKLEDSAVYLCASSLVSSGGVRQTQYFGPGTRLLVL.

This sequence joins TRBV19 and TRBJ1-6; tentative D call: TRBD1 (6 bases). CDR3 size: 13 residues. V lost 7 bases and J lost 10, with 14 bases in between. Germline V CDR1 and CDR2: LNHDA, SQIVND (reference sequence). The CDR3: CASMETGYSPLHF. CDR3 DNA: TGTGCCAGTATGGAGACAGGCTACTCACCCCTCCACTTT.

The chain recombines TRBV3-1 (or the pseudogene TRBV3-2) with TRBJ1-4; D might be TRBD1 (5 bases). This CDR3 is built from 15 residues. V was pared by 4 bases and J by 4 bases, with 13 bases between. The germline gives CDR1 LGHDT, CDR2 YNNKEL (reference sequence). CDR3 protein: CASSRRGTDNEKLFF. CDR3 DNA: TGTGCCAGCAGCCGAAGAGGGACGGATAATGAAAAACTGTTTTTT.

CDR3 coding DNA: TGTGCCAGCAGTCTCCAAGAGACCCAGTACTTC. Its protein is CASSLQETQYF. The chain combines TRBV6-5 with TRBJ2-5; D not resolved. The V gene's germline CDR1 is MNHEY and CDR2 SVGAGI. The CDR3 length is 11 residues. V lost 5 bases and J lost 1, with 2 bases in between.

The chain employs TRBV2 and TRBJ1-5; maybe TRBD1 (6 bases). V shed 2 bases and J shed 7 bases, with 12 bases lying between them. CDR3 length equals 14 residues. In germline, CDR1 is SNHLY, CDR2 FYNNEI. The CDR3 reads CASSESLGGQPQHF. The CDR3 nucleotides read TGTGCCAGCAGTGAATCTCTAGGGGGACAGCCCCAGCATTTT. Using reference TRBV2 and TRBJ1-5 for the parts outside the CDR3, the full variable domain is EPEVTQTPSHQVTQMGQEVILRCVPISNHLYFYWYRQILGQKVEFLVSFYNNEISEKSEIFDDQFSVERPDGSNFTLKIRSTKLEDSAMYFCASSESLGGQPQHFGDGTRLSIL.

This clone has only one observation. The chain couples TRBV6-5 to TRBJ2-5, with D maybe TRBD2 (5 bases). Germline CDR1 MNHEY, CDR2 SVGAGI. There are 14 residues in the CDR3. V lost 7 bases and J 0 bases, leaving 12 bases between the germline ends. CDR3 sequence (DNA): TGTGCCAGCAACCGACCGGGAAACCAAGAGACCCAGTACTTC. Protein sequence: CASNRPGNQETQYF.

The chain uses TRBV6-2 or TRBV6-3 and TRBJ1-1; D is possibly TRBD1 (5 bases). Trimming shortened V by 1 base and J by 9 bases, and 21 bases separated the two germline ends. The germline V gene encodes CDR1 MNHEY and CDR2 SVGEGT. The CDR3 contains 16 residues. The CDR3 loop is CASSYLNGGTQTQAFF. CDR3 nucleotide sequence: TGTGCCAGCAGTTACTTGAACGGGGGGACCCAGACCCAAGCTTTCTTT.

The chain recombines TRBV2 with TRBJ1-4; D ambiguous. This CDR3 contains 13 residues. V was trimmed by 9 bases and J by 4 bases, leaving 12 bases between them. The germline V gene has CDR1 SNHLY and CDR2 FYNNEI. CDR3 nucleotide sequence: TGTGCCAGTTACCCGGGTATTAATGAAAAACTGTTTTTT. Protein sequence: CASYPGINEKLFF.

The rearrangement links TRBV5-1 to TRBJ2-5; 11 nucleotides line up with TRBD1. With 0 bases clipped from V and 3 bases from J, the junction kept 1 base outside the gene matches. The CDR3 is 15 amino acids. The germline gives CDR1 SGHRS, CDR2 YFSETQ. CDR3 loop: CASSLGTGGKETQYF. The CDR3 DNA reads TGCGCCAGCAGCTTGGGGACAGGGGGCAAAGAGACCCAGTACTTC. Based on the CDR3 plus reference TRBV5-1 and TRBJ2-5, the full variable domain is KAGVTQTPRYLIKTRGQQVTLSCSPISGHRSVSWYQQTPGQGLQFLFEYFSETQRNKGNFPGRFSGRQFSNSRSEMNVSTLELGDSALYLCASSLGTGGKETQYFGPGTRLLVL.

The chain employs TRBV30 and TRBJ2-1; D is perhaps TRBD2 (5 bases). Between the trimmed V and J ends, which lost 4 bases and 0 bases, there was a span of 16 bases. The V gene's germline CDR1 is GTSNPN and CDR2 SVGIG (reference sequence). The CDR3 runs to 16 residues. This CDR3 is CAWNKRASSSYNEQFF. Written as DNA, the CDR3 is TGTGCCTGGAATAAGAGGGCCTCAAGCTCCTACAATGAGCAGTTCTTC.

This clone has a single count. V is TRBV28 and J is TRBJ1-2; the match to TRBD1 covers 10 bases. The CDR3 extends over 17 amino acids. From germline, CDR1 is MDHEN and CDR2 SYDVKM. The V gene end was trimmed by 5 bases and the J gene end by 6 bases; junction bases not matched to a gene: 15. This chain's CDR3 is CASSVRQGAFLSHGYTF. CDR3 DNA: TGTGCCAGCAGTGTACGACAGGGGGCTTTTCTCTCGCATGGCTACACCTTC.

The genes are TRBV6-5 and TRBJ2-7; the D gene is possibly TRBD1 (6 bases). The CDR3 spans 12 residues. Deletions cut 6 bases from V and 4 bases from J, with 10 bases between. Germline V gene lookup returns CDR1 MNHEY and CDR2 SVGAGI. The CDR3 region has the DNA TGTGCCAGCAGCCAGACAGGATACGAGCAGTACGTC. As protein: CASSQTGYEQYV.

This rearrangement joins TRBV7-8 to TRBJ1-6; 7 bases fit TRBD1. This CDR3 spans 14 amino acids. From germline, CDR1 is SGHVS and CDR2 FQNEAQ. After removal of 5 bases from V and 6 bases from J, the junction contained 4 bases not matched to a gene. Here the CDR3 DNA reads TGTGCCAGCAGCCCATCAGGGGGTAATTCACCCCTCCACTTT. Residues: CASSPSGGNSPLHF.

The chain has TRBV7-2 and TRBJ1-6; TRBD1 agrees at 9 bases. Per the germline V gene, CDR1 is SGHTA and CDR2 is FQGNSA. V lost 5 bases to trimming and J lost 7 bases; unmatched junction nucleotides: 6. The CDR3 runs to 15 residues. The CDR3 nucleotides read TGTGCCAGCAGCCAACTAGGACAGGGGAATTCACCCCTCCACTTT. It encodes CASSQLGQGNSPLHF.

The V call is TRBV2, the J call TRBJ1-5; D possibly corresponds to TRBD1 (5 bases). V lost 8 bases and J 3 bases, leaving 17 bases between the germline ends. The CDR3 loop spans 15 amino acids. Germline V gene data show CDR1 as SNHLY and CDR2 as FYNNEI. In DNA form, the CDR3 reads TGTGCCAGCTTCAGGGACCGAGCTGACAATCAGCCCCAGCATTTT. Protein: CASFRDRADNQPQHF.